A selection of T cell receptor beta chains follows, all from one sample in a study of blood T cell repertoires in COVID-19. Profiled with immunoSEQ multiplex PCR; TCRdb holds only in-frame clones, not every one. Altogether a few hundred thousand clones are present, 75% to 90% being singletons, with the ten largest covering roughly 10%. The sequencing sample was made of peripheral blood. These TCRs come from a woman in her seventies with COVID-19, enrolled during active disease. The CDR3 runs from the conserved cysteine through the conserved F or W. The D gene is left open where the match is weak. Clone size is not always given. Where it is, it says once, few, many or a class for expanded clones.

clone_size	cdr3_length	v_call	d_call	j_call	cdr3_aa	cdr3_nt
.	16	TRBV15	TRBD2	TRBJ2-1	CATSRRSLAGYNEQFF	TGTGCCACCAGCAGGAGGAGCTTAGCGGGATACAATGAGCAGTTCTTC
once	13	TRBV2	TRBD2	TRBJ2-1	CASGGVDYNEQFF	TGTGCCAGCGGGGGGGTTGACTACAATGAGCAGTTCTTC
once	15	TRBV30	.	TRBJ2-6	CAWAQRYSGANVLTF	TGTGCCTGGGCCCAGCGTTACTCTGGGGCCAACGTCCTGACTTTC
.	17	TRBV11-3	.	TRBJ1-2	CASSLASPRGGPYGYTF	TGTGCCAGCAGCTTAGCGTCTCCCAGGGGCGGGCCCTATGGCTACACCTTC
.	13	TRBV5-1	TRBD2	TRBJ2-1	CASSLGLAGKQFF	TGCGCCAGCAGCTTGGGTCTAGCGGGAAAGCAGTTCTTC
.	14	TRBV7-2	TRBD2	TRBJ2-7	CASSVAGGSYEQYF	TGTGCCAGCAGTGTAGCGGGAGGTAGCTACGAGCAGTACTTC
.	15	TRBV6-4	.	TRBJ1-2	CASSEDTFYPYGYTF	TGTGCCAGCAGTGAGGACACCTTCTACCCCTATGGCTACACCTTC
.	14	TRBV18	.	TRBJ1-4	CASSPGATNEKLFF	TGTGCCAGCTCACCGGGGGCGACTAATGAAAAACTGTTTTTT
.	14	TRBV28	.	TRBJ1-6	CASIPGGFGSPLHF	TGTGCCAGCATCCCTGGCGGTTTTGGATCACCCCTCCACTTT
.	14	TRBV2	.	TRBJ1-3	CASMLGDSGNTIYF	TGTGCCAGCATGCTAGGAGACAGCGGAAACACCATATATTTT
.	16	TRBV5-5	TRBD1	TRBJ2-7	CASSPGTGGMISEQYF	TGTGCCAGCAGCCCCGGGACAGGGGGAATGATCTCCGAGCAGTACTTC
.	13	TRBV18	TRBD1	TRBJ2-7	CASSLGQGYEQYF	TGTGCCAGCTCACTAGGACAGGGCTACGAGCAGTACTTC
.	15	TRBV19	.	TRBJ1-6	CASSIEEPYNSPLHF	TGTGCCAGTAGTATAGAAGAGCCCTATAATTCACCCCTCCACTTT
.	14	TRBV3-1/TRBV3-2	.	TRBJ2-1	CASSQGSGVNEQFF	TGTGCCAGCAGCCAAGGATCGGGTGTCAATGAGCAGTTCTTC
.	13	TRBV12-3/TRBV12-4	.	TRBJ2-5	CASIKSGEETQYF	TGTGCCAGCATTAAGTCGGGGGAAGAGACCCAGTACTTC
once	15	TRBV30	.	TRBJ2-5	CAWSVRQAYQETQYF	TGTGCCTGGAGTGTACGGCAGGCATACCAAGAGACCCAGTACTTC
once	13	TRBV27	.	TRBJ1-2	CASSLSSGFGYTF	TGTGCCAGCAGTTTATCCTCAGGGTTCGGCTACACCTTC
.	18	TRBV7-2	TRBD2	TRBJ2-3	CASSLAQLAGFSTDTQYF	TGTGCCAGCAGCTTAGCCCAACTAGCGGGTTTTAGCACAGATACGCAGTATTTT